The 30 T cell receptor beta chains in this list originate from one sample, sequenced in a study of cytomegalovirus exposure and HLA in healthy donors. The PCR used 60 Vbeta and 13 Jbeta primers. The method was immunoSEQ multiplex PCR; TCRdb's version includes in-frame clones alone and lacks a portion of them. The repertoire holds about 130,000 clones, with about 71% as singletons. The sequencing sample was made of PBMCs. These receptors all come from a woman in her sixties or seventies in good health and CMV-seropositive.

The rearrangement links TRBV12-5 to TRBJ2-5; D not certain. V lost 1 base and J lost 2, with 8 bases in between. Germline V gives CDR1 LGHNT, CDR2 FRNRAP. The CDR3 sequence is 14 residues long. CDR3 loop: CASGLESTQETQYF. DNA for the CDR3: TGTGCTAGTGGTTTGGAGTCGACACAAGAGACCCAGTACTTC. The complete variable domain, with remaining parts taken from reference TRBV12-5 and TRBJ2-5, reads DARVTQTPRHKVTEMGQEVTMRCQPILGHNTVFWYRQTMMQGLELLAYFRNRAPLDDSGMPKDRFSAEMPDATLATLKIQPSEPRDSAVYFCASGLESTQETQYFGPGTRLLVL.

The CDR3 loop reads CATSRERTVNYGYTF. As DNA, the CDR3 is TGTGCCACCAGCAGAGAGCGGACAGTTAACTATGGCTACACCTTC. The chain employs TRBV15 and TRBJ1-2; tentative D call: TRBD1 (6 bases). Germline CDR1 LNHNV, CDR2 YYDKDF (reference sequence). CDR3 length: 15 residues. Deletions cut 0 bases from V and 1 base from J, with 9 bases between.

The rearrangement uses TRBV11-2 and TRBJ1-2; D not certain. The CDR3 extends over 15 amino acids. The germline V and J ends were trimmed by 1 base and 0 bases, with 9 bases remaining between them. Germline V lookup: CDR1 SGHAT, CDR2 FQNNGV. The CDR3 loop reads CASSLVGRSNYGYTF. CDR3 bases: TGTGCCAGCAGCTTAGTGGGCCGTTCTAACTATGGCTACACCTTC.

This clone was recorded once. V and J are TRBV4-1 and TRBJ1-2; D not resolved. The CDR3 is 17 residues long. Germline V gene data show CDR1 as MGHRA and CDR2 as YSYEKL. Trimming removed 0 bases from V and 4 bases from J, with 18 bases in between. This chain's CDR3 is CASSQEGRRLDGYGYTF. CDR3 in DNA: TGCGCCAGCAGCCAAGAAGGTCGGAGGCTCGATGGCTATGGCTACACCTTC.

The rearrangement links TRBV5-4 to TRBJ2-5, with D possibly matching TRBD2 (5 bases). V was shortened by 2 bases and J by 1 base, with 6 bases between the two germline ends. The length of the CDR3 is 13 residues. CDR1 is SGHNT and CDR2 is YYREEE in the germline V gene (reference sequence). CDR3 protein: CASSFRGQETQYF. DNA of the CDR3: TGTGCCAGCAGCTTCCGGGGCCAAGAGACCCAGTACTTC. Full variable domain (remainder filled in from reference TRBV5-4 and TRBJ2-5): ETGVTQSPTHLIKTRGQQVTLRCSSQSGHNTVSWYQQALGQGPQFIFQYYREEENGRGNFPPRFSGLQFPNYSSELNVNALELDDSALYLCASSFRGQETQYFGPGTRLLVL.

The genes are TRBV7-8 and TRBJ1-6, with TRBD1 as a possible D gene (6 bases). CDR3 length equals 14 residues. V was trimmed by 7 bases and J by 15 bases, leaving 22 bases between them. Per the germline V gene, CDR1 is SGHVS and CDR2 is FQNEAQ. Written as DNA, the CDR3 is TGTGCCAGCAAAAACTCAGGGGCCGCGTCTCTCCTCCACTTT. Its translation: CASKNSGAASLLHF.

J is TRBJ1-5 and V is TRBV2; 10 nucleotides line up with TRBD1. V was pared by 6 bases and J by 3 bases, with 11 bases of the junction left unmatched. CDR3 length equals 17 residues. Germline V gene sequence: CDR1 SNHLY, CDR2 FYNNEI. The CDR3 region is CASRPSPGQGINQPQHF. The CDR3 coding sequence is TGTGCCAGCAGACCTAGCCCGGGACAGGGGATCAATCAGCCCCAGCATTTT.

V usage is TRBV10-3 and J usage is TRBJ1-3; D uncertain. The germline V gene encodes CDR1 ENHRY and CDR2 SYGVKD. Trimming shortened V by 0 bases and J by 0 bases, and 6 bases separated the two germline ends. CDR3 size: 15 residues. The CDR3 coding sequence is TGTGCCATCAGTGAGTCAGGGAGCTCTGGAAACACCATATATTTT. It encodes CAISESGSSGNTIYF.

This chain uses TRBV6-1 with TRBJ2-2; 7 bases line up with TRBD1. The junction had 8 bases not matched to a gene; V was cut back by 7 bases and J by 3 bases. Germline values: CDR1 MNHNS, CDR2 SASEGT. The CDR3 covers 15 residues. For the CDR3, the DNA is TGTGCCAGCAAACGTGGGCAGGGGGACACCGGGGAGCTGTTTTTT. Translation gives CASKRGQGDTGELFF.

The chain uses TRBV7-9 and TRBJ1-2; 10 positions agree with TRBD1. With V trimmed by 1 base and J by 4 bases, 3 bases remained unmatched. Germline CDR1 reads SEHNR; CDR2 reads FQNEAQ (reference sequence). The CDR3 spans 15 residues. The CDR3 is CASSLGQGAFYGYTF. The CDR3 DNA sequence: TGTGCCAGCAGCTTAGGACAGGGGGCTTTCTATGGCTACACCTTC.

The chain combines TRBV6-5 with TRBJ1-1; D is perhaps TRBD1 (5 bases). The CDR3 extends over 15 amino acids. CDR1 and CDR2 (germline): MNHEY, SVGAGI. The V and J ends lost 1 base and 2 bases respectively, with 11 bases between them. The CDR3 protein is CASSYWGRENTEAFF. The DNA of the CDR3 is TGTGCCAGCAGTTACTGGGGCAGGGAAAACACTGAAGCTTTCTTT.

The chain joins TRBV2 to TRBJ1-4, with D possibly being TRBD1 (6 bases). The germline gives CDR1 SNHLY, CDR2 FYNNEI. CDR3 length equals 15 residues. Trimming pared 5 bases from V and 7 bases from J, leaving 17 bases between. The CDR3 DNA follows: TGTGCCAGCAGTCCCTCGGGAGGGGGTTTTGAAAAACTGTTTTTT. It is translated as CASSPSGGGFEKLFF.

This rearrangement joins TRBV11-2 to TRBJ1-5; D is possibly TRBD1 (5 bases). The CDR3 covers 13 residues. V gave up 2 bases and J gave up 16 bases, with 18 bases separating them. CDR1 SGHAT and CDR2 FQNNGV come from the germline V gene. The CDR3: CASSLNQGPPEHF. Here the CDR3 DNA reads TGTGCCAGCAGCTTAAATCAGGGCCCCCCGGAACATTTT.

The chain combines TRBV2 with TRBJ1-6; D ambiguous. This CDR3 region has 14 residues. V was pared by 7 bases and J by 3 bases, with 10 bases between. Germline V gene lookup returns CDR1 SNHLY and CDR2 FYNNEI. In DNA form, the CDR3 reads TGTGCCAGCACCGAGGTTGACTATAATTCACCCCTCCACTTT. Translating gives CASTEVDYNSPLHF.

This chain joins TRBV7-7 and TRBJ2-5; 9 positions agree with TRBD1. Germline assignment: CDR1 SSHAT and CDR2 FNYEAQ (reference sequence). The CDR3 length is 15 residues. V lost 3 bases and J lost 2; bases outside the gene matches: 4. The CDR3 DNA reads as TGTGCCAGCAGCTTGACAGGGGGGCGGCAAGAGACCCAGTACTTC. Protein product: CASSLTGGRQETQYF.

This chain uses TRBV7-2 with TRBJ2-7; 10 bases align to TRBD1. Germline trimming cut 3 bases from V and 2 bases from J; bases unmatched to any gene: 4. This CDR3 contains 15 residues. Germline V gives CDR1 SGHTA, CDR2 FQGNSA. The CDR3 DNA follows: TGTGCCAGCAGCTTCGGTGGGACAGGGGCCTACGAGCAGTACTTC. This translates into CASSFGGTGAYEQYF.

V and J are TRBV19 and TRBJ1-5; TRBD1 matches 8 bases. Losses at the gene ends were 4 bases for V and 5 bases for J; bases not matched to a gene: 7. CDR1 and CDR2 from the germline V gene are LNHDA and SQIVND (reference sequence). CDR3 size: 15 residues. Written as DNA, the CDR3 is TGTGCCAGTAGTAACACAGGGGGGGCGGATCAGCCCCAGCATTTT. Its translation: CASSNTGGADQPQHF. Full variable domain (rest looked up from reference TRBV19 and TRBJ1-5): DGGITQSPKYLFRKEGQNVTLSCEQNLNHDAMYWYRQDPGQGLRLIYYSQIVNDFQKGDIAEGYSVSREKKESFPLTVTSAQKNPTAFYLCASSNTGGADQPQHFGDGTRLSIL.

The CDR3 spells CASSLGRGEETQYF. The CDR3 DNA reads TGCGCCAGCAGCTTGGGTCGGGGGGAAGAGACCCAGTACTTC. This chain connects TRBV5-1 to TRBJ2-5; 7 bases fit TRBD2. Germline values: CDR1 SGHRS, CDR2 YFSETQ. The CDR3 sequence is 14 residues long. The ends lost 0 bases at V and 3 bases at J; junction bases unmatched: 2.

This chain joins TRBV4-1 and TRBJ2-3; D is perhaps TRBD1 (5 bases). Trimming took 0 bases from V and 2 from J, leaving 9 bases between them. Germline V gives CDR1 MGHRA, CDR2 YSYEKL. This CDR3 comprises 15 residues. This CDR3 reads CASSQDRANTDTQYF. CDR3 bases: TGCGCCAGCAGCCAAGACAGGGCAAACACAGATACGCAGTATTTT.

The rearrangement joins TRBV4-1 to TRBJ2-1; 7 bases are a match to TRBD1. Per the germline V gene, CDR1 is MGHRA and CDR2 is YSYEKL. Trimming at V came to 0 bases and at J to 1 base, leaving 0 bases not matched to a gene. This CDR3 spans 15 amino acids. For the CDR3, the DNA is TGCGCCAGCAGCCAAGACAGGGGGTCCTACAATGAGCAGTTCTTC. The encoded protein is CASSQDRGSYNEQFF.

The CDR3 here is CASSLQVYEQYF. The CDR3 DNA follows: TGTGCCAGCAGCCTTCAGGTCTACGAGCAGTACTTC. V is TRBV7-9 and J is TRBJ2-7; D unclear. Germline V gives CDR1 SEHNR, CDR2 FQNEAQ (reference sequence). The CDR3 length is 12 residues. V was shortened by 5 bases and J by 3 bases, with 8 bases between the two germline ends.

Points on this clone: The identical CDR3 is also encoded by other nucleotide sequences in the sample. The chain carries TRBV7-6 and TRBJ2-7; weak D call: TRBD2 (6 bases). This CDR3 has 14 amino acids. Trimming stripped 5 bases from V and 7 bases from J, with 18 bases between. The germline V gene has CDR1 SGHVS and CDR2 FNYEAQ. The chain's CDR3 is CASSLGLTGVEQYF. The DNA of the CDR3 is TGTGCCAGCAGCCTGGGACTTACCGGGGTGGAGCAGTACTTC.

This sequence joins TRBV5-8 and TRBJ2-3; a possible D gene is TRBD1 (6 bases). Germline V gene sequence: CDR1 SGHTS, CDR2 YDEGEE. CDR3 size: 15 residues. Trimming shortened V by 4 bases and J by 0 bases, and 12 bases separated the two germline ends. CDR3 nucleotide sequence: TGTGCCAGCAGCGCAGGGACAATCAGCACAGATACGCAGTATTTT. Amino acids: CASSAGTISTDTQYF. Supplemented by reference TRBV5-8 and TRBJ2-3, the full variable domain reads EAGVTQSPTHLIKTRGQQATLRCSPISGHTSVYWYQQALGLGLQFLLWYDEGEERNRGNFPPRFSGRQFPNYSSELNVNALELEDSALYLCASSAGTISTDTQYFGPGTRLTVL.

The chain carries TRBV19 and TRBJ1-3, with D unresolved. The CDR3 has 13 amino acids. The germline gives CDR1 LNHDA, CDR2 SQIVND (reference sequence). Trimming removed 6 bases at V and 4 bases at J, with 10 bases between. This CDR3 reads CASSQSVGNTIYF. CDR3 nucleotide sequence: TGTGCCAGTAGCCAGTCTGTCGGAAACACCATATATTTT.

The chain is built from TRBV7-9 and TRBJ2-5; 10 bases fit TRBD2. Judging by the DNA end, TRBJ2-7 fits better; the J call may be wrong. This CDR3 contains 14 residues. Germline V CDR1 and CDR2: SEHNR, FQNEAQ (reference sequence). CDR3 nucleotides: TGTGCCAGCAGCCCCGGACTAGCGGAGTACGAGCAGTACTTC. Protein product: CASSPGLAEYEQYF.

CDR3 residues: CASSTGGLKTHNSPLHF. The CDR3 coding sequence is TGTGCCAGCAGCACAGGCGGCCTAAAAACCCATAATTCACCCCTCCACTTT. The genes are TRBV5-6 and TRBJ1-6; TRBD1 might be the D (5 bases). The germline V and J ends were trimmed by 4 bases and 5 bases, with 19 bases remaining between them. Germline V CDR1 and CDR2: SGHDT, YYEEEE. The CDR3 sequence is 17 residues long.

This rearrangement joins TRBV6-4 to TRBJ2-3; D gene unclear. There are 14 residues in the CDR3. Trimming stripped 4 bases from V and 2 bases from J, with 10 bases between. Germline-derived CDR1 and CDR2 are MRHNA and SNTAGT. The chain's CDR3 is CASSVTDTTDTQYF. CDR3 DNA: TGTGCCAGCAGTGTAACAGACACCACAGATACGCAGTATTTT.

V gene TRBV2 combines with J gene TRBJ2-7, with D possibly TRBD1 on 5 matching bases. The germline V gene has CDR1 SNHLY and CDR2 FYNNEI. The CDR3 runs 17 residues. The germline V and J ends were trimmed by 0 bases and 3 bases, with 18 bases remaining between them. In DNA form, the CDR3 reads TGTGCCAGCAGTGAAGCAGCCGGCAGGGCGGTAAGCTACGAGCAGTACTTC. It is translated as CASSEAAGRAVSYEQYF. Supplemented by reference TRBV2 and TRBJ2-7, the full variable domain reads EPEVTQTPSHQVTQMGQEVILRCVPISNHLYFYWYRQILGQKVEFLVSFYNNEISEKSEIFDDQFSVERPDGSNFTLKIRSTKLEDSAMYFCASSEAAGRAVSYEQYFGPGTRLTVT.

The chain uses TRBV6-5 and TRBJ2-5, with 7 bases that match TRBD2. Germline-derived CDR1 and CDR2 are MNHEY and SVGAGI. V shed 2 bases and J 4 bases; nucleotides not matched to a gene: 7. The CDR3 has 15 amino acids. The CDR3 here is CASSYGGVLRETQYF. CDR3 DNA: TGTGCCAGCAGTTACGGGGGGGTTTTGAGAGAGACCCAGTACTTC.

This chain connects TRBV27 to TRBJ2-7, with 12 bases fitting TRBD2. CDR3 length equals 15 residues. V shed 7 bases and J 0 bases; nucleotides not matched to a gene: 4. Germline CDR1 is MNHEY and CDR2 is SMNVEV (reference sequence). The CDR3 DNA is TGTGCCAGCACCAAGACTAGCGGGGGCTCCTACGAGCAGTACTTC. Encoded protein: CASTKTSGGSYEQYF.